A single sample is the source of the 14 T cell receptor beta chains below, sequenced in a study of cytomegalovirus exposure and HLA in healthy donors. The PCR had 60 Vbeta and 13 Jbeta primers. The table came from immunoSEQ multiplex PCR; TCRdb's copy has only in-frame clones and leaves some out. The sample lists approximately 91,000 clones; approximately 86% were seen once. Sample: PBMCs. The receptors stem from a man aged 25-45 years in good health and CMV-seropositive.

The chain is built from TRBV10-1 and TRBJ1-4, with TRBD1 identical over 9 bases. The CDR3 consists of 17 residues. The J segment lost 3 bases and the V segment lost 0 bases, leaving 5 bases of the junction unmatched. Germline V gene sequence: CDR1 WNHNN, CDR2 SYGVQD (reference sequence). The DNA of the CDR3 is TGCGCCAGCAGTGAGTCCCCCGGGACAGGGCCTAATGAAAAACTGTTTTTT. It encodes CASSESPGTGPNEKLFF.

The V and J genes are TRBV28 and TRBJ1-4; no definite D call. Trimming removed 6 bases at V and 4 bases at J, with 12 bases between. In germline, CDR1 is MDHEN, CDR2 SYDVKM. There are 14 residues in the CDR3. CDR3 protein: CASSLPPGNEKLFF. DNA for the CDR3: TGTGCCAGCAGCCTCCCCCCCGGTAATGAAAAACTGTTTTTT.

The V and J genes are TRBV28 and TRBJ2-2; D ambiguous. V was cut by 3 bases and J by 6 bases, with 11 bases left in between. The CDR3 sequence is 14 residues long. CDR1 is MDHEN and CDR2 is SYDVKM in the germline V gene. The CDR3 here is CASSFGSGAGELFF. CDR3 nucleotides: TGTGCCAGCAGTTTTGGCTCAGGCGCCGGGGAGCTGTTTTTT.

The V gene is TRBV2, the J gene TRBJ2-1, with 7 bases matching TRBD2. Germline loops: CDR1 SNHLY, CDR2 FYNNEI. V lost 6 bases to trimming and J lost 1 base; unmatched junction nucleotides: 3. The CDR3 sequence is 14 residues long. CDR3 DNA sequence: TGTGCCAGCAGGGGGCGGGGGTCCTACAATGAGCAGTTCTTC. Its protein is CASRGRGSYNEQFF.

V usage is TRBV4-2 and J usage is TRBJ2-1; the match to TRBD2 covers 7 bases. CDR1 and CDR2 (germline): LGHNA, YNFKEQ. V lost 0 bases and J lost 7; bases outside the gene matches: 9. The CDR3 consists of 16 residues. The CDR3, as DNA: TGTGCCAGCAGCCAAGAAGAAACTAGCGCTACGAATGAGCAGTTCTTC. Amino acids: CASSQEETSATNEQFF.

The V call is TRBV30, the J call TRBJ1-4; the match to TRBD1 covers 8 bases. V lost 5 bases to trimming and J lost 7 bases; unmatched junction nucleotides: 9. There are 14 residues in the CDR3. Germline CDR1 GTSNPN, CDR2 SVGIG (reference sequence). The CDR3 protein is CAWALGQAGEKLFF. The CDR3, as DNA: TGTGCCTGGGCATTGGGACAGGCTGGTGAAAAACTGTTTTTT.

The chain joins TRBV7-9 to TRBJ1-4; 7 bases align to TRBD1. The germline V gene has CDR1 SEHNR and CDR2 FQNEAQ (reference sequence). The CDR3 length is 14 residues. After removal of 5 bases from V and 7 bases from J, the junction contained 7 bases not matched to a gene. The CDR3 region has the DNA TGTGCCAGCAGCCGGACAGGAGAAGGTGAAAAACTGTTTTTT. Encoded protein: CASSRTGEGEKLFF.

This sequence joins TRBV5-1 and TRBJ2-1; TRBD2 aligns across 8 bases. Per germline, CDR1 SGHRS and CDR2 YFSETQ. J was trimmed by 4 bases and V by 1 base; bases with no gene match: 7. The CDR3 contains 16 residues. For the CDR3, the DNA is TGCGCCAGCAGCTTGTCCAGCGGGGGCTCTTACAATGAGCAGTTCTTC. Its translation is CASSLSSGGSYNEQFF.

This clone was counted only a few times. The chain couples TRBV10-2 to TRBJ2-6; TRBD1 is a possible D gene (6 bases). From germline, CDR1 is WSHSY and CDR2 SAAADI. V was clipped by 7 bases and J by 0 bases, with 13 bases between them. This CDR3 region has 16 residues. The DNA of the CDR3 is TGCGCCAGCACTACAGGGTTCAGCTCTGGGGCCAACGTCCTGACTTTC. Protein sequence: CASTTGFSSGANVLTF.

V is TRBV6-1 and J is TRBJ1-5, with D maybe TRBD1 (6 bases). Trimming cost V 3 bases and J 2 bases, with 14 bases left between them. CDR3 size: 16 residues. Germline V CDR1 and CDR2: MNHNS, SASEGT. CDR3 nucleotides: TGTGCCAGCAGTGATAGAAACAGGGCTGGCAATCAGCCCCAGCATTTT. Translating gives CASSDRNRAGNQPQHF.

This sequence joins TRBV7-8 and TRBJ2-7; 9 bases align to TRBD2. Germline trimming cut 1 base from V and 2 bases from J; bases unmatched to any gene: 15. There are 19 residues in the CDR3. Germline V gives CDR1 SGHVS, CDR2 FQNEAQ. CDR3 in DNA: TGTGCCAGCAGCTTAGTCCTTTTTAGTGTGCGGGAGGGGACCTACGAGCAGTACTTC. Its translation is CASSLVLFSVREGTYEQYF.

The chain combines TRBV5-4 with TRBJ2-5; 14 nucleotides agree with TRBD2. This CDR3 is 18 amino acids long. Trimming removed 4 bases from V and 2 bases from J; junction bases left unmatched: 10. CDR1 and CDR2 (germline): SGHNT, YYREEE (reference sequence). Here the CDR3 reads CASSPGLAGGVGQETQYF. The CDR3 DNA is TGTGCCAGCAGCCCCGGACTAGCGGGAGGAGTGGGGCAAGAGACCCAGTACTTC.

The V and J genes are TRBV29-1 and TRBJ1-3; D remains unclear. CDR3 size: 13 residues. Germline V gene lookup returns CDR1 SQVTM and CDR2 ANQGSEA. V lost 4 bases to trimming and J lost 0 bases, with 7 bases between them. For the CDR3, the DNA is TGCAGCGTTGTCCGAGACTCTGGAAACACCATATATTTT. It specifies CSVVRDSGNTIYF. Variable domain in full (rest from reference TRBV29-1 and TRBJ1-3): SAVISQKPSRDICQRGTSLTIQCQVDSQVTMMFWYRQQPGQSLTLIATANQGSEATYESGFVIDKFPISRPNLTFSTLTVSNMSPEDSSIYLCSVVRDSGNTIYFGEGSWLTVV.

The chain links TRBV5-1 to TRBJ1-4, with a weak D call TRBD1 (6 bases). CDR1 SGHRS and CDR2 YFSETQ come from the germline V gene. Trimming took 1 base from V and 8 from J, leaving 12 bases between them. This CDR3 has 14 residues. CDR3: CASSLKGVEEKLFF. CDR3 DNA sequence: TGCGCCAGCAGCTTGAAGGGGGTTGAAGAAAAACTGTTTTTT.